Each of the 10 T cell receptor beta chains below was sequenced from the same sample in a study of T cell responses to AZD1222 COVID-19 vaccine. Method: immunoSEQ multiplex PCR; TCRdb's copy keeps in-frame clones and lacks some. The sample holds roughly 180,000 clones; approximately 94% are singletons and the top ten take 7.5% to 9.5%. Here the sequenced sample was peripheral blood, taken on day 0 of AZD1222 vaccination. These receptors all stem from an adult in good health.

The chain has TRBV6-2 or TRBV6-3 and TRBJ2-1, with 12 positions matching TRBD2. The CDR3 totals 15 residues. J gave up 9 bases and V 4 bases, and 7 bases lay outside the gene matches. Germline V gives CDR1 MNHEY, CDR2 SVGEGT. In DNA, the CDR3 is TGTGCCAGCAGTTCCAGGACTAGCGGGAAGAGTGAGCAGTTCTTC. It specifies CASSSRTSGKSEQFF.

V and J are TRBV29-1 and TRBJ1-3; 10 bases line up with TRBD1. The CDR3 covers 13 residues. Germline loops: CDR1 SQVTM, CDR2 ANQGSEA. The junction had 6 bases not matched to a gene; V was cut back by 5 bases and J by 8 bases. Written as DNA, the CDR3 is TGCAGCGTTATCGGGACAGGGGAACACACCATATATTTT. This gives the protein CSVIGTGEHTIYF.

CDR3 in DNA: TGTGCCAGCAGCTTATGGGACAGGGGCCACACCGGGGAGCTGTTTTTT. Protein: CASSLWDRGHTGELFF. The chain recombines TRBV11-2 with TRBJ2-2; 10 bases agree with TRBD1. Germline CDR1 is SGHAT and CDR2 is FQNNGV. The trim removed 2 bases at V and 3 bases at J, leaving 3 bases unmatched. The CDR3 sequence is 16 residues long.

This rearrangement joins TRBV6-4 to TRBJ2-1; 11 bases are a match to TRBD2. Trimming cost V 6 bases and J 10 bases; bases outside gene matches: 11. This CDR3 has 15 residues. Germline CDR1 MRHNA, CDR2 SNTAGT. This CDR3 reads CASSPGTSGGREQFF. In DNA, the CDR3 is TGTGCCAGCAGCCCCGGGACTAGCGGAGGAAGAGAGCAGTTCTTC.

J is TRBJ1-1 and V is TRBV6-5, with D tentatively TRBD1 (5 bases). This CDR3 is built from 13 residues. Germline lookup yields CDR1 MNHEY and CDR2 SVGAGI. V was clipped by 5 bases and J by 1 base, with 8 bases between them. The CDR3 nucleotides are TGTGCCAGCAGTACCCAGGGGAACACTGAAGCTTTCTTT. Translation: CASSTQGNTEAFF.

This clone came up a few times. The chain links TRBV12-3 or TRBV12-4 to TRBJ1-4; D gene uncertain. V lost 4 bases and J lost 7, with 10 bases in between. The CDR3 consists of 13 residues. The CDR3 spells CASSWEDGEKLFF. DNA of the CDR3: TGTGCCAGCAGTTGGGAAGACGGTGAAAAACTGTTTTTT.

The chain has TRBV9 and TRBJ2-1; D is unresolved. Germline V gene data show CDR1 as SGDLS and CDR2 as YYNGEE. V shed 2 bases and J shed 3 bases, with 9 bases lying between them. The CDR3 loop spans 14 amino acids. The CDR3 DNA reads TGTGCCAGCAGCGTTTCGACTGTCTACAATGAGCAGTTCTTC. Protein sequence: CASSVSTVYNEQFF.

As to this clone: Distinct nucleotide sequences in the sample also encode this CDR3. As DNA, the CDR3 is TGTGCCAGCAGCTTGGGAGGGAACACTGAAGCTTTCTTT. It translates to CASSLGGNTEAFF. The rearrangement uses TRBV5-4 and TRBJ1-1; D is undetermined. From germline, CDR1 is SGHNT and CDR2 YYREEE (reference sequence). The CDR3 is made up of 13 amino acids. V lost 0 bases, J lost 1 base, and 4 bases lay in between.

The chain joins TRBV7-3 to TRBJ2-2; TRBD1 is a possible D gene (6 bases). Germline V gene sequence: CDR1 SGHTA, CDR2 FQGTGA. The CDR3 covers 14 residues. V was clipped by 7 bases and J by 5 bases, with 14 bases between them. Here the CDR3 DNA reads TGTGCCAGCACCCCCCAACAGGGTACCGGGGAGCTGTTTTTT. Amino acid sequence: CASTPQQGTGELFF.

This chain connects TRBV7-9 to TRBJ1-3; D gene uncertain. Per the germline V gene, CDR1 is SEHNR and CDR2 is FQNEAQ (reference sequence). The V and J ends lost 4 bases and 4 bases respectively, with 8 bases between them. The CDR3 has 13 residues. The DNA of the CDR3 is TGTGCCAGCAGCTCCCTAGGCGGAAACACCATATATTTT. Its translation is CASSSLGGNTIYF.